The next 21 T cell receptor beta chains were all read from a single sample in a study of metastatic and nonmetastatic thyroid tumors. TCRdb recomputed clones from the PCR reads via MiXCR. The sample has fewer than 20,000 clones, 3% to 4% seen once. Not a single patient had been given any form of treatment at any point before undergoing thyroid surgery. Sequencing input: tumor tissue. The receptors shown here come from a female donor with papillary thyroid cancer or a benign thyroid nodule (not recorded which). Some clones in this sample may be carry-over from other donors' samples.

This chain uses TRBV20-1 with TRBJ2-4; D possibly corresponds to TRBD2 (7 bases). The DNA matches TRBJ2-5 better at its end, which makes the J call doubtful. The CDR3 is made up of 15 amino acids. Germline V gene lookup returns CDR1 DFQATT and CDR2 SNEGSKA (reference sequence). CDR3: CSAIVRGGPKETQYF. The CDR3, as DNA: TGCAGTGCAATTGTTAGGGGGGGACCCAAAGAGACCCAGTACTTC.

This clone is large (0.1 to 1%) within its sample. The chain recombines TRBV2 with TRBJ1-1; 7 nucleotides agree with TRBD1. Germline V CDR1 and CDR2: SNHLY, FYNNEI. Germline trimming cut 6 bases from V and 7 bases from J; bases unmatched to any gene: 5. The CDR3 totals 12 residues. The CDR3 nucleotides read TGTGCCAGCAGGGGGGACAGCTTTGAAGCTTTCTTT. Protein: CASRGDSFEAFF.

A few counts support this clone. V usage is TRBV20-1 and J usage is TRBJ1-5; D perhaps matches TRBD1 (5 bases). CDR3 length: 14 residues. Trimming cost V 5 bases and J 3 bases, with 14 bases left between them. The germline V gene encodes CDR1 DFQATT and CDR2 SNEGSKA (reference sequence). CDR3 region: CSAGGGLNNQPQHF. In nucleotides, the CDR3 is TGCAGTGCTGGGGGGGGACTTAACAATCAGCCCCAGCATTTT.

This clone appeared many times. The chain links TRBV6-1 to TRBJ2-2, with TRBD2 matching over 7 bases. This CDR3 contains 16 residues. Germline values: CDR1 MNHNS, CDR2 SASEGT. The V gene end was trimmed by 6 bases and the J gene end by 5 bases; junction bases not matched to a gene: 12. CDR3 sequence reads: CASRVAGWGGTGELFF. CDR3 nucleotide sequence: TGTGCCAGCAGGGTCGCAGGGTGGGGAGGGACCGGGGAGCTGTTTTTT.

This clone was counted between two and nine times. This rearrangement joins TRBV7-9 to TRBJ1-6; D may be TRBD1 (5 bases). V was pared by 0 bases and J by 8 bases, with 11 bases between. The CDR3 spans 15 residues. Germline lookup yields CDR1 SEHNR and CDR2 FQNEAQ (reference sequence). The CDR3 sequence: CASSLARAKDSPLHF. Here the CDR3 DNA reads TGTGCCAGCAGCTTAGCCAGGGCCAAGGATTCACCCCTCCACTTT. The full variable domain, its missing parts supplied by reference TRBV7-9 and TRBJ1-6, is DTGVSQNPRHKITKRGQNVTFRCDPISEHNRLYWYRQTLGQGPEFLTYFQNEAQLEKSRLLSDRFSAERPKGSFSTLEIQRTEQGDSAMYLCASSLARAKDSPLHFGNGTRLTVT.

This clone was recorded a few times. The J gene is TRBJ1-1, the V gene TRBV10-3; D not resolved. Trimming shortened V by 6 bases and J by 2 bases, and 7 bases separated the two germline ends. CDR1 is ENHRY, CDR2 SYGVKD, per germline. The CDR3 is 12 residues long. CDR3 in DNA: TGTGCCATCAGCGCGAGAAACACTGAAGCTTTCTTT. Protein product: CAISARNTEAFF.

With regard to this clone: Being one base from a much bigger clone, this may be a read error. CDR3 in amino acids: CSSSSRDTPGNEQFF. DNA of the CDR3: TGTTCCAGCAGTTCCAGGGATACCCCAGGAAATGAGCAGTTCTTC. This chain joins TRBV6-9 and TRBJ2-1; D might be TRBD1 (5 bases). The CDR3 sequence is 15 residues long. From germline, CDR1 is MNHGY and CDR2 SVAAGI.

This clone is deemed medium-sized. The chain is built from TRBV28 and TRBJ1-5; D ambiguous. The V end lost 2 bases, the J end lost 2 bases, and 4 bases lay between the germline ends. The germline gives CDR1 MDHEN, CDR2 SYDVKM. The CDR3 spans 13 residues. In nucleotides, the CDR3 is TGTGCCAGCAGTTTAAATGGCAATCAGCCCCAGCATTTT. This encodes CASSLNGNQPQHF.

In this sample, this clone turned up a few times. This chain uses TRBV7-9 with TRBJ1-2; D is uncertain. This CDR3 spans 14 amino acids. V lost 1 base and J lost 4, with 10 bases in between. Germline V gene data show CDR1 as SEHNR and CDR2 as FQNEAQ (reference sequence). CDR3 coding DNA: TGTGCCAGCAGCTTAGGAGAGGGAACCTATGGCTACACCTTC. Protein: CASSLGEGTYGYTF.

This clone was recorded at least ten times. The chain joins TRBV6-2 or TRBV6-3 to TRBJ1-2; D is uncertain. This CDR3 region has 14 residues. With 7 bases removed from V and 6 bases from J, the gap between germline ends came to 18 bases. From germline, CDR1 is MNHEY and CDR2 SVGEGT. In nucleotides, the CDR3 is TGTGCCAGCAACGTTCCGGGGAGGATCGATGGCTACACCTTC. Amino acids: CASNVPGRIDGYTF.

This chain uses TRBV28 with TRBJ2-7; D might be TRBD1 (6 bases). The CDR3 extends over 15 amino acids. The V gene's germline CDR1 is MDHEN and CDR2 SYDVKM. The V gene lost 6 bases and the J gene lost 3 bases, with 18 bases spanning the gap. CDR3 region: CASSPRQAPLYEQYF. The CDR3 coding sequence is TGTGCCAGCAGCCCACGACAGGCCCCTCTCTACGAGCAGTACTTC.

This clone is medium-sized in the sample. V is TRBV28 and J is TRBJ1-5; 8 bases agree with TRBD1. The CDR3 covers 16 residues. V was clipped by 5 bases and J by 9 bases; unmatched bases: 15. Germline V gene lookup returns CDR1 MDHEN and CDR2 SYDVKM. CDR3 nucleotides: TGTGCCAGCAGTCCTCCGGGACAGGCGTCATGGTGGCCCCAGCATTTT. The encoded protein is CASSPPGQASWWPQHF.

This CDR3 is CASSLRTPGGVNEQFF. The CDR3 bases are TGTGCCAGCAGTCTCCGGACTCCGGGGGGGGTCAATGAGCAGTTCTTC. V usage is TRBV27 and J usage is TRBJ2-1; 8 bases fit TRBD2. This CDR3 contains 16 residues. Germline V gene sequence: CDR1 MNHEY, CDR2 SMNVEV (reference sequence). J lost 6 bases, V lost 5 bases, and 12 bases had no gene match.

On this clone itself: Distinct nucleotide sequences in the sample also encode this CDR3. The V gene is TRBV12-3 or TRBV12-4, the J gene TRBJ2-2, with D hard to call. V gave up 2 bases and J gave up 2 bases, with 6 bases separating them. This CDR3 region has 14 residues. This CDR3 reads CASSLTGNTGELFF. The DNA of the CDR3 is TGTGCCAGCAGTTTAACGGGTAACACCGGGGAGCTGTTTTTT.

The table lists this clone with a few counts. J is TRBJ1-3 and V is TRBV6-1; D is unclear. V lost 1 base, J lost 2 bases, and 3 bases lay in between. The CDR3 is made up of 13 amino acids. Germline CDR1 and CDR2: MNHNS and SASEGT. The DNA for the CDR3 is TGTGCCAGCAGTGAAGGTCCTGGAAACACCATATATTTT. It yields the protein CASSEGPGNTIYF.

By proportion, this clone is medium-sized. Distinct nucleotide sequences in the sample also encode this CDR3. The chain has TRBV19 and TRBJ1-5; D is possibly TRBD1 (6 bases). The CDR3 runs 16 residues. CDR1 is LNHDA and CDR2 is SQIVND in the germline V gene (reference sequence). Trimming removed 6 bases at V and 3 bases at J, with 18 bases between. DNA of the CDR3: TGTGCCAGTAGCCCGACAGGCATCACGTCCAATCAGCCCCAGCATTTT. Its protein is CASSPTGITSNQPQHF.

V and J are TRBV6-1 and TRBJ1-5; no definite D call. Trimming took 1 base from V and 3 from J, leaving 7 bases between them. From germline, CDR1 is MNHNS and CDR2 SASEGT. The CDR3 contains 14 residues. The DNA of the CDR3 is TGTGCCAGCAGTGAAGGGACGCTCAATCAGCCCCAGCATTTT. Its protein is CASSEGTLNQPQHF.

This clone was observed a handful of times. The CDR3 protein is CASSYSLAGAANTGELFF. The CDR3 nucleotides read TGTGCCAGCAGTTACTCCCTAGCGGGGGCCGCGAACACCGGGGAGCTGTTTTTT. The chain uses TRBV6-2 or TRBV6-3 and TRBJ2-2; TRBD2 matches at 10 bases. The ends lost 0 bases at V and 0 bases at J; junction bases unmatched: 4. Germline CDR1 is MNHEY and CDR2 is SVGEGT. The length of the CDR3 is 18 residues.

This clone was counted a few times. The chain has TRBV24-1 and TRBJ2-5; D tentatively reads TRBD1 or TRBD2 (5 bases each). Per the germline V gene, CDR1 is KGHDR and CDR2 is SFDVKD. This CDR3 region has 17 residues. V was clipped by 9 bases and J by 3 bases, with 25 bases between them. In DNA form, the CDR3 reads TGTGCCACCGCAGTCGGCTCAACTGGGACGTTTAAAGAGACCCAGTACTTC. This encodes CATAVGSTGTFKETQYF.

With respect to this clone: Because the CDR3 is missing its conserved closing phenylalanine or tryptophan, this is likely a read error. The V and J genes are TRBV25-1 and TRBJ2-3; D ambiguous. CDR3 length: 16 amino acids. Germline CDR1 and CDR2: MGHDK and SYGVNS. Trimming removed 4 bases from V and 2 bases from J, with 16 bases in between. CDR3 coding DNA: TGTGCCAGCAGTGGTGGGGTGCCTAGGGTCACAGATACGCAGTATTAT. Amino acid sequence: CASSGGVPRVTDTQYY.

This clone showed up just once. The chain combines TRBV12-3 or TRBV12-4 with TRBJ2-1; 11 positions agree with TRBD2. J was trimmed by 4 bases and V by 4 bases; bases with no gene match: 21. The CDR3 extends over 21 amino acids. The CDR3 region has the DNA TGTGCCAGCAGTTCTGCGGGGGGTAGCGGGAGGGCGGGGGGACTATACAATGAGCAGTTCTTC. This codes for CASSSAGGSGRAGGLYNEQFF.